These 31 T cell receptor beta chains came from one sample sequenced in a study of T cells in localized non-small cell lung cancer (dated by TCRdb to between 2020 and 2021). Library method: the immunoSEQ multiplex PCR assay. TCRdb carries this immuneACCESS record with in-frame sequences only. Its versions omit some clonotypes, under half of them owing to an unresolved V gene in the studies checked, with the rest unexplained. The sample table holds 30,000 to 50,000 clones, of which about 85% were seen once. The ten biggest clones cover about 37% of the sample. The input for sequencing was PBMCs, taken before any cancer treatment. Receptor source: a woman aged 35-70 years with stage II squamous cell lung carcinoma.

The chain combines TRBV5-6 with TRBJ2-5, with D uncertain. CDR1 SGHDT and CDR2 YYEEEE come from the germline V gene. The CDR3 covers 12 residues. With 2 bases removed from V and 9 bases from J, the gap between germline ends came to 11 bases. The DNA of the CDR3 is TGTGCCAGCAGCTTAAGTGTAAAACCCCAGTACTTC. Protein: CASSLSVKPQYF.

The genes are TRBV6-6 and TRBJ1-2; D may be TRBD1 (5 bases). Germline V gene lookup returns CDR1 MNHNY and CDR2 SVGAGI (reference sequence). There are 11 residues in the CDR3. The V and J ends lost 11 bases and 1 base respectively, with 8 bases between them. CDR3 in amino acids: CACQGNYGYTF. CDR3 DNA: TGTGCCTGCCAGGGTAACTATGGCTACACCTTC.

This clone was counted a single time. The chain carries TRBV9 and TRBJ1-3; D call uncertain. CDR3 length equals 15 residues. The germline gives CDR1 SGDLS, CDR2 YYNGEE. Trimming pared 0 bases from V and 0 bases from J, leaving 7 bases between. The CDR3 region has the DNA TGTGCCAGCAGCGTAGAAGGGCGCTCTGGAAACACCATATATTTT. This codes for CASSVEGRSGNTIYF.

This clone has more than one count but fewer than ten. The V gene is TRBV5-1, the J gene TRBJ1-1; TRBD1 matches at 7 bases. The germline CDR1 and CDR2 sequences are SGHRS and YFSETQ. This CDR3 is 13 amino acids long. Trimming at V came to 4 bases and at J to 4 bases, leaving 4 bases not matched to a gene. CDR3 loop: CASSRQGSTEAFF. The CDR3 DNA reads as TGCGCCAGCAGCCGACAGGGTAGCACTGAAGCTTTCTTT.

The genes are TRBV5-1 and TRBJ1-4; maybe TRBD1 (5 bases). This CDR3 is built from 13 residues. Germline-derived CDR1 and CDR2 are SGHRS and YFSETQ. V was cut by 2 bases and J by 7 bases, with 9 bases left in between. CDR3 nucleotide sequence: TGCGCCAGCAGCTTAGGGGTGGGTGAAAAACTGTTTTTT. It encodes CASSLGVGEKLFF.

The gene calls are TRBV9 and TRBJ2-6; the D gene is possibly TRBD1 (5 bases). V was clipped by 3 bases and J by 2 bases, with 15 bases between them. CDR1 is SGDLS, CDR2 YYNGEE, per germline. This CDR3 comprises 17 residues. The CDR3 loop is CASSAPKGLTGANVLTF. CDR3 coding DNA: TGTGCCAGCAGCGCACCTAAGGGGCTCACTGGGGCCAACGTCCTGACTTTC.

Here the CDR3 DNA reads TGTGCCAGCTCGGGACAAATAGAGCAGTACTTC. Amino acids: CASSGQIEQYF. The rearrangement joins TRBV6-6 to TRBJ2-7; D possibly corresponds to TRBD1 (6 bases). Germline CDR1 and CDR2: MNHNY and SVGAGI (reference sequence). V was pared by 8 bases and J by 7 bases, with 12 bases between. The CDR3 totals 11 residues.

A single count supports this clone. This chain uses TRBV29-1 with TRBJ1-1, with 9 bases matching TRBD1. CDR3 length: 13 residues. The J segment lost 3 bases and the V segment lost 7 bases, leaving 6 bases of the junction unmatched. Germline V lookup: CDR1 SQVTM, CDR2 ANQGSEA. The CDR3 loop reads CSARTGEDTEAFF. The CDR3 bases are TGCAGCGCCCGGACAGGGGAAGACACTGAAGCTTTCTTT.

The CDR3 is CASSGQGLGGEKLFF. In DNA, the CDR3 is TGTGCCAGCAGTGGGCAGGGGCTGGGAGGAGAAAAACTGTTTTTT. The rearrangement uses TRBV2 and TRBJ1-4, with a tentative D call TRBD1 (6 bases). The length of the CDR3 is 15 residues. Germline loops: CDR1 SNHLY, CDR2 FYNNEI. The V end lost 4 bases, the J end lost 8 bases, and 17 bases lay between the germline ends. Full variable domain (remainder filled in from reference TRBV2 and TRBJ1-4): EPEVTQTPSHQVTQMGQEVILRCVPISNHLYFYWYRQILGQKVEFLVSFYNNEISEKSEIFDDQFSVERPDGSNFTLKIRSTKLEDSAMYFCASSGQGLGGEKLFFGSGTQLSVL.

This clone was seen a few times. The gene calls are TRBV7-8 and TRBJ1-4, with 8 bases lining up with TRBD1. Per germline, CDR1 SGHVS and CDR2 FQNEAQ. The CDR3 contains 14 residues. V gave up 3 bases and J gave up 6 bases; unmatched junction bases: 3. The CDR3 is CASSFQGADEKLFF. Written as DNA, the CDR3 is TGTGCCAGCAGCTTTCAGGGGGCTGATGAAAAACTGTTTTTT.

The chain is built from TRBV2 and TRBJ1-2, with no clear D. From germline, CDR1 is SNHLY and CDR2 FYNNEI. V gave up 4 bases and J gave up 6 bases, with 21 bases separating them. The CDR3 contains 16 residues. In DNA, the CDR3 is TGTGCCAGCAGTGGTAACCAAAAGATTAGCCTAGATGGCTACACCTTC. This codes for CASSGNQKISLDGYTF. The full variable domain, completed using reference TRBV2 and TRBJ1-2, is EPEVTQTPSHQVTQMGQEVILRCVPISNHLYFYWYRQILGQKVEFLVSFYNNEISEKSEIFDDQFSVERPDGSNFTLKIRSTKLEDSAMYFCASSGNQKISLDGYTFGSGTRLTVV.

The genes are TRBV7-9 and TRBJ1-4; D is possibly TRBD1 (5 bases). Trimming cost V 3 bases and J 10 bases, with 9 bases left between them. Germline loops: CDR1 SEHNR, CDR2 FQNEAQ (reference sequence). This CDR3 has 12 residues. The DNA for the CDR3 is TGTGCCAGCAGCTTCCCGGGGACAAAACTGTTTTTT. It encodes CASSFPGTKLFF.

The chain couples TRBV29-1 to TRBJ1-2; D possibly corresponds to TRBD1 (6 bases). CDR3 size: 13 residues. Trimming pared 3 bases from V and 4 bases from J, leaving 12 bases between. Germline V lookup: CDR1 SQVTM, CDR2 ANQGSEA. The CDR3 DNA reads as TGCAGCGTTGACGCCGGGACATCCTATGGCTACACCTTC. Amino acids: CSVDAGTSYGYTF.

The CDR3 region is CSGEGTSGGNEQFF. In DNA form, the CDR3 reads TGCAGCGGTGAGGGGACTAGCGGGGGAAATGAGCAGTTCTTC. The gene calls are TRBV29-1 and TRBJ2-1; 14 nucleotides agree with TRBD2. This CDR3 contains 14 residues. Germline V gene sequence: CDR1 SQVTM, CDR2 ANQGSEA. V shed 7 bases, J shed 7 bases, and the junction held 6 bases outside the gene matches.

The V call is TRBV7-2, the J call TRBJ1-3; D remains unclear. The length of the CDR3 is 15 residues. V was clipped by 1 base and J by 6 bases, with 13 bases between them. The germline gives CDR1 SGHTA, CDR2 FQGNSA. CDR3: CASSLGAQSQNTIYF. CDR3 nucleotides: TGTGCCAGCAGCTTAGGGGCACAATCGCAAAACACCATATATTTT.

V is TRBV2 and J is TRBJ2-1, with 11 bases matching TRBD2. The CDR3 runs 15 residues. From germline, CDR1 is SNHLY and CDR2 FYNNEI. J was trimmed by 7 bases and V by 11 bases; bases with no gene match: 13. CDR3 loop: CAGKLAGDLRNEQFF. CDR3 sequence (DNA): TGTGCCGGAAAACTAGCGGGGGATTTGAGGAATGAGCAGTTCTTC.

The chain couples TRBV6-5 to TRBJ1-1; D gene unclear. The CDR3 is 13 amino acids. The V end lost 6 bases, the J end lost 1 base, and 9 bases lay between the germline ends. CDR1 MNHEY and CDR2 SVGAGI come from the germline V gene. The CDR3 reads CASRPLGNTEAFF. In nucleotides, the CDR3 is TGTGCCAGCAGACCCTTGGGGAACACTGAAGCTTTCTTT.

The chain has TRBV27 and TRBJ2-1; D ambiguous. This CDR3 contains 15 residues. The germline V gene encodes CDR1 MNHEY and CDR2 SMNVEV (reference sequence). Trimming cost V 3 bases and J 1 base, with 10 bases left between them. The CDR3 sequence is CASSFPPGSYNEQFF. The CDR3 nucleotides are TGTGCCAGCAGTTTCCCCCCGGGTTCCTACAATGAGCAGTTCTTC.

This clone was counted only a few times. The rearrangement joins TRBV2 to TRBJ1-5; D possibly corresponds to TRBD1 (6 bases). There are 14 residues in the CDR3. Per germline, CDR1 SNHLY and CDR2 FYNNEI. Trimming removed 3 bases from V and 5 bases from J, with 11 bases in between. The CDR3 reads CASSEGRGDQPQHF. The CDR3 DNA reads TGTGCCAGCAGTGAGGGTAGGGGGGATCAGCCCCAGCATTTT.

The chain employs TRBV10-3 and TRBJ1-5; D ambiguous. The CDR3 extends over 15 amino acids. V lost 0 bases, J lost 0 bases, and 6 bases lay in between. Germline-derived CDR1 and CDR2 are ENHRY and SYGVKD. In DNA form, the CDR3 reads TGTGCCATCAGTGAGTCTTCCCTTAGCAATCAGCCCCAGCATTTT. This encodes CAISESSLSNQPQHF.

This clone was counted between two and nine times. CDR3 protein: CASSSSWGNTDTQYF. The CDR3 DNA follows: TGTGCCAGCAGCTCCTCGTGGGGGAACACAGATACGCAGTATTTT. This chain joins TRBV5-5 and TRBJ2-3; D may correspond to TRBD1 or TRBD2 (5 bases each). There are 15 residues in the CDR3. With 3 bases removed from V and 2 bases from J, the gap between germline ends came to 13 bases. CDR1 and CDR2 (germline): SGHKS, YYEKEE (reference sequence). Looking up the rest from reference TRBV5-5 and TRBJ2-3 gives the full variable domain: DAGVTQSPTHLIKTRGQQVTLRCSPISGHKSVSWYQQVLGQGPQFIFQYYEKEERGRGNFPDRFSARQFPNYSSELNVNALLLGDSALYLCASSSSWGNTDTQYFGPGTRLTVL.

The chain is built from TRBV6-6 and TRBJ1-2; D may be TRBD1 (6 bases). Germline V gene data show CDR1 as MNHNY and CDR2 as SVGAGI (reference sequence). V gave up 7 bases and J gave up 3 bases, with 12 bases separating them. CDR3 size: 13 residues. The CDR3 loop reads CASKFRQDYGYTF. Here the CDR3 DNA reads TGTGCCAGCAAATTTAGACAGGACTATGGCTACACCTTC.

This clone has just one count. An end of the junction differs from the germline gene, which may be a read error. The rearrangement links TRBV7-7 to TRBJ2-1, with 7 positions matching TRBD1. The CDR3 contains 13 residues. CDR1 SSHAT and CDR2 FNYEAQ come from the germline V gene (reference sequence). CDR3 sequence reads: CASSLDRDNEQFF. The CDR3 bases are TGTGCTAGCAGCCTAGACAGGGACAATGAGCAGTTCTTC.

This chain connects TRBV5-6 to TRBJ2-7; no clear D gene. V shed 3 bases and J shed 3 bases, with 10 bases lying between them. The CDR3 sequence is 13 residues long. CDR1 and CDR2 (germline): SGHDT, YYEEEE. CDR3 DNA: TGTGCCAGCAGCTGGGGTAATGGCTACGAGCAGTACTTC. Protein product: CASSWGNGYEQYF.

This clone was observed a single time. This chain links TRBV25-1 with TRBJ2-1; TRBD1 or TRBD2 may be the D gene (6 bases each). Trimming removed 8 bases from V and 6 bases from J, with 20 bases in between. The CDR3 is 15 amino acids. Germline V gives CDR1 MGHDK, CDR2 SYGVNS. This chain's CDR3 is CASGGLSGVLNEQFF. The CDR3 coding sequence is TGTGCCAGCGGGGGCCTATCGGGAGTACTCAATGAGCAGTTCTTC.

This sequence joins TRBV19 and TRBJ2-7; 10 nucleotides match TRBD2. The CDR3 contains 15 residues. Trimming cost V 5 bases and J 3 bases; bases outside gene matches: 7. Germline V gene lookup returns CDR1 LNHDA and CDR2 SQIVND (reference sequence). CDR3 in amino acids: CASSPGLAYYYEQYF. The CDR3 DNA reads TGTGCCAGTAGTCCGGGACTAGCGTATTACTACGAGCAGTACTTC. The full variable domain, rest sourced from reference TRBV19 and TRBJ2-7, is DGGITQSPKYLFRKEGQNVTLSCEQNLNHDAMYWYRQDPGQGLRLIYYSQIVNDFQKGDIAEGYSVSREKKESFPLTVTSAQKNPTAFYLCASSPGLAYYYEQYFGPGTRLTVT.

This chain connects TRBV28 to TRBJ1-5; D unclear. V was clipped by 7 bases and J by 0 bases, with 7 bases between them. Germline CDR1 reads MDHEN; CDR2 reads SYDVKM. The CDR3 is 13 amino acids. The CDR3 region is CASMDYSNQPQHF. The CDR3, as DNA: TGTGCCAGCATGGATTATAGCAATCAGCCCCAGCATTTT.

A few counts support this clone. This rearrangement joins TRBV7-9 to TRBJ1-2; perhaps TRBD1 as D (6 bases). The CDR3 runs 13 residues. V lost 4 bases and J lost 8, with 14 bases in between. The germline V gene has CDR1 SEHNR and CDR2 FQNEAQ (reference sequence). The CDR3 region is CASSSPGGVGYTF. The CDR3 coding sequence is TGTGCCAGCAGCTCCCCGGGGGGCGTAGGCTACACCTTC.

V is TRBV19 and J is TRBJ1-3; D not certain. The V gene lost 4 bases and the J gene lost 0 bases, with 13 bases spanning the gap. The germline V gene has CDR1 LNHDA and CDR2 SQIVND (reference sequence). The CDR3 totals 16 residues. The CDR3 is CASSNGEWNSGNTIYF. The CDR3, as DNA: TGTGCCAGTAGTAATGGGGAGTGGAACTCTGGAAACACCATATATTTT.

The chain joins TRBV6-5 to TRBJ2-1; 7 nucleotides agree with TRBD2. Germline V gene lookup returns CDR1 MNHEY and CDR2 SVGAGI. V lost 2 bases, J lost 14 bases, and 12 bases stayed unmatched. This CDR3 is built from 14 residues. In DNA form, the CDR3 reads TGTGCCAGCAGTTACCCTGGGACTACTCGAACCGAGTTCTTC. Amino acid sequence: CASSYPGTTRTEFF.

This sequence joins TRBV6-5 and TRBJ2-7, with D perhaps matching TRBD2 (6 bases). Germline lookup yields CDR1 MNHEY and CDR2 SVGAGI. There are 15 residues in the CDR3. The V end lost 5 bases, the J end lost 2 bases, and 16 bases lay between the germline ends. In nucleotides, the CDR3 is TGTGCCAGCAGTCCGACGTTAGCGGACACCTACGAGCAGTACTTC. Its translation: CASSPTLADTYEQYF.